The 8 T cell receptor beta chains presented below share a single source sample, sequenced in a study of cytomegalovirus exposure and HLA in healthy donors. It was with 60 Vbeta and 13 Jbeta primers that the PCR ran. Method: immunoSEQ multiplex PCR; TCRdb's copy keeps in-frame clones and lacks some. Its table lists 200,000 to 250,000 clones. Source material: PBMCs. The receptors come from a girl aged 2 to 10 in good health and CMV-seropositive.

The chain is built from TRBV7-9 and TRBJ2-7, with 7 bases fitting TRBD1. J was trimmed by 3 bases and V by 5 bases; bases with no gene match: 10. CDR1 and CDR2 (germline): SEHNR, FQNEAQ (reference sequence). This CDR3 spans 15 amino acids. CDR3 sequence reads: CASSAGQVRVYEQYF. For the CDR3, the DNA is TGTGCCAGCAGCGCAGGACAGGTTCGTGTCTACGAGCAGTACTTC.

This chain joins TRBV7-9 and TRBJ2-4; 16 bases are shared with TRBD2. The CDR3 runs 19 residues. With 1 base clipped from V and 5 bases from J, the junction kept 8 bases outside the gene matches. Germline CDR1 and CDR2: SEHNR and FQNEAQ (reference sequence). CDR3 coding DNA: TGTGCCAGCAGCTTAGGCCGGGGGACTAGCGGGAGGGCCGAAAACATTCAGTACTTC. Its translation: CASSLGRGTSGRAENIQYF.

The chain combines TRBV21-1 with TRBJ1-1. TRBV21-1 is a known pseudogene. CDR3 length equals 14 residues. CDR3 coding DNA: TGTGCCAGCAGCAAAGACGGGGGAAAGGCTGAAGCTTTCTTT. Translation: CASSKDGGKAEAFF.

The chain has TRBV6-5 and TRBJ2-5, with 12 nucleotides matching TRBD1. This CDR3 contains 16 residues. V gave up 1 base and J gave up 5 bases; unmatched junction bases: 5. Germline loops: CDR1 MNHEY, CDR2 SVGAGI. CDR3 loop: CASSYWDRGPVETQYF. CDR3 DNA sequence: TGTGCCAGCAGTTACTGGGACAGGGGGCCGGTGGAGACCCAGTACTTC.

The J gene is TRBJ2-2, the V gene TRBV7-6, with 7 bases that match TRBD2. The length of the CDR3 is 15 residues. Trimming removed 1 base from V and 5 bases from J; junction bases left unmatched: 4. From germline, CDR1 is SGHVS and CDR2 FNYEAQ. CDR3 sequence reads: CASSLGGGSTGELFF. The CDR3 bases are TGTGCCAGCAGCTTAGGGGGAGGGAGTACCGGGGAGCTGTTTTTT.

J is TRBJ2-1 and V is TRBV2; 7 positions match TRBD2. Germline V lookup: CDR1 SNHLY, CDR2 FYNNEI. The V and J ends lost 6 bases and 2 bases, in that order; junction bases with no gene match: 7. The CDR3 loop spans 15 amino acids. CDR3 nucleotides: TGTGCCAGCAGGTCTAGCGGAAACGCCTACAATGAGCAGTTCTTC. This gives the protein CASRSSGNAYNEQFF.

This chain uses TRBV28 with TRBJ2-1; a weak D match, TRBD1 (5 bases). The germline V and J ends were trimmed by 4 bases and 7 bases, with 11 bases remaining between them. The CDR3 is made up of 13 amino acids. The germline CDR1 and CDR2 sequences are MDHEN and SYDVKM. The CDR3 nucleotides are TGTGCCAGCAGTTCCCCAGGGCCGAATGAGCAGTTCTTC. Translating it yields CASSSPGPNEQFF.

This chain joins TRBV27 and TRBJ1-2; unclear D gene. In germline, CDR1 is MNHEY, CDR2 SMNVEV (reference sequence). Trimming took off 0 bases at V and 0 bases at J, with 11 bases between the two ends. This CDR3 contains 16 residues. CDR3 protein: CASSLSAAPANYGYTF. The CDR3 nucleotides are TGTGCCAGCAGTTTATCGGCAGCGCCAGCTAACTATGGCTACACCTTC.